These 29 T cell receptor beta chains were all obtained from the same sample, sequenced in a study of graft-versus-host responses after intestinal transplantation. The assay was immunoSEQ multiplex PCR, and TCRdb's table has in-frame clones only and misses some. Among roughly 99,000 clones, approximately 90% were seen once, and the ten largest hold approximately 0.064%. These TCRs' antigens remain unknown. The material sequenced was unstimulated CD8+ T cells sorted from spleen or lymph node cells, taken before transplant. All receptors come from a human donor who was the organ donor for an intestinal transplant.

This clone has only one observation. The rearrangement links TRBV11-3 to TRBJ1-1; D uncertain. Germline V gene lookup returns CDR1 SGHNT and CDR2 YENEEA. The CDR3 consists of 14 residues. The ends were cut back, 1 base at V and 1 base at J, with 7 bases in the middle. CDR3 amino acids: CASSLVWQNTEAFF. CDR3 DNA: TGTGCCAGCAGCTTAGTATGGCAGAACACTGAAGCTTTCTTT. Full variable domain (rest looked up from reference TRBV11-3 and TRBJ1-1): EAGVVQSPRYKIIEKKQPVAFWCNPISGHNTLYWYLQNLGQGPELLIRYENEEAVDDSQLPKDRFSAERLKGVDSTLKIQPAELGDSAVYLCASSLVWQNTEAFFGQGTRLTVV.

This chain joins TRBV15 and TRBJ1-5, with D unclear. Trimming stripped 1 base from V and 7 bases from J, with 11 bases between. CDR3 size: 14 residues. CDR1 and CDR2 (germline): LNHNV, YYDKDF (reference sequence). As DNA, the CDR3 is TGTGCCACCAGCAGAGCCTCGGGGTACCAGCCCCAGCATTTT. Translating it yields CATSRASGYQPQHF.

The chain links TRBV6-1 to TRBJ1-4, with TRBD1 matching over 8 bases. V lost 8 bases and J lost 1; bases outside the gene matches: 6. This CDR3 region has 15 residues. Germline V CDR1 and CDR2: MNHNS, SASEGT. The CDR3 DNA is TGTGCCAGCGACAAAGGGACAGGAACTAATGAAAAACTGTTTTTT. Its protein is CASDKGTGTNEKLFF.

The chain couples TRBV13 to TRBJ1-2; maybe TRBD1 (5 bases). Germline CDR1 reads PRHDT; CDR2 reads FYEKMQ (reference sequence). V was shortened by 2 bases and J by 4 bases, with 14 bases between the two germline ends. This CDR3 comprises 15 residues. The chain's CDR3 is CASSLNRGSRYGYTF. For the CDR3, the DNA is TGTGCCAGCAGCTTAAATCGGGGGTCGCGCTATGGCTACACCTTC. Full variable domain (remainder filled in from reference TRBV13 and TRBJ1-2): AAGVIQSPRHLIKEKRETATLKCYPIPRHDTVYWYQQGPGQDPQFLISFYEKMQSDKGSIPDRFSAQQFSDYHSELNMSSLELGDSALYFCASSLNRGSRYGYTFGSGTRLTVV.

This clone was seen only once. The V call is TRBV9, the J call TRBJ2-2; 7 bases match TRBD1. CDR1 is SGDLS, CDR2 YYNGEE, per germline. The CDR3 spans 17 residues. V dropped 3 bases and J dropped 0; count of bases not matched to a gene: 8. The CDR3 here is CASSDDRELPNTGELFF. In nucleotides, the CDR3 is TGTGCCAGCAGCGACGACAGGGAGCTCCCGAACACCGGGGAGCTGTTTTTT.

V usage is TRBV5-1 and J usage is TRBJ1-5, with D hard to call. The CDR3 is made up of 17 amino acids. The V gene's germline CDR1 is SGHRS and CDR2 YFSETQ. V was cut by 3 bases and J by 0 bases, with 16 bases left in between. CDR3 nucleotides: TGCGCCAGCAGCTCAAATAGCCCTACTGCTAGCAATCAGCCCCAGCATTTT. Residues: CASSSNSPTASNQPQHF.

The V gene is TRBV7-3, the J gene TRBJ1-1; no clear D gene. Trimming pared 5 bases from V and 0 bases from J, leaving 34 bases between. This CDR3 has 22 residues. The V gene's germline CDR1 is SGHTA and CDR2 FQGTGA. As DNA, the CDR3 is TGTGCCAGCAGCCCCTATATTAGCGTACCACCTCCAAAACGACCGATGAACACTGAAGCTTTCTTT. This translates into CASSPYISVPPPKRPMNTEAFF. The full variable domain, its missing parts supplied by reference TRBV7-3 and TRBJ1-1, is GAGVSQTPSNKVTEKGKYVELRCDPISGHTALYWYRQSLGQGPEFLIYFQGTGAADDSGLPNDRFFAVRPEGSVSTLKIQRTERGDSAVYLCASSPYISVPPPKRPMNTEAFFGQGTRLTVV.

This rearrangement joins TRBV6-6 to TRBJ2-7, with no clear D. Germline V gives CDR1 MNHNY, CDR2 SVGAGI (reference sequence). V dropped 8 bases and J dropped 5 bases, with 13 bases sitting between them. This CDR3 contains 12 residues. CDR3 in amino acids: CASRVALNEQYF. The CDR3 DNA reads TGTGCCAGCCGAGTCGCGCTTAACGAGCAGTACTTC.

A remark on this clone: This CDR3 is also generated by other DNA sequences in the sample. The chain is built from TRBV13 and TRBJ1-4, with TRBD1 matching over 7 bases. Germline lookup yields CDR1 PRHDT and CDR2 FYEKMQ (reference sequence). The CDR3 is 14 amino acids. Trimming at V came to 2 bases and at J to 7 bases, leaving 4 bases not matched to a gene. As DNA, the CDR3 is TGTGCCAGCAGCTTAAGACAGGGTGGTGAAAAACTGTTTTTT. Protein: CASSLRQGGEKLFF.

In its sample, this clone was seen once. The rearrangement joins TRBV10-2 to TRBJ2-3; 12 bases map to TRBD2. The CDR3 loop spans 17 amino acids. Trimming at V came to 7 bases and at J to 0 bases, leaving 8 bases not matched to a gene. The germline CDR1 and CDR2 sequences are WSHSY and SAAADI. The CDR3 sequence is CASTSGGAGRSTDTQYF. The CDR3 nucleotides are TGCGCCAGCACTAGCGGGGGGGCTGGAAGAAGCACAGATACGCAGTATTTT.

The V gene is TRBV11-3, the J gene TRBJ2-5; possible D gene TRBD2, 6 bases. With 6 bases removed from V and 2 bases from J, the gap between germline ends came to 13 bases. This CDR3 region has 14 residues. The germline gives CDR1 SGHNT, CDR2 YENEEA. CDR3 DNA: TGTGCCAGCAGGCAGACTAGTTGGCAAGAGACCCAGTACTTC. Translated: CASRQTSWQETQYF.

The V gene is TRBV6-5, the J gene TRBJ2-5; 9 bases line up with TRBD2. With 2 bases clipped from V and 5 bases from J, the junction kept 9 bases outside the gene matches. This CDR3 is 16 amino acids long. Germline assignment: CDR1 MNHEY and CDR2 SVGAGI. The CDR3 loop is CASSYGGGGVRETQYF. The CDR3 bases are TGTGCCAGCAGTTACGGCGGGGGGGGTGTTCGGGAGACCCAGTACTTC.

In its sample, this clone was seen once. This chain links TRBV29-1 with TRBJ2-5, with 9 bases matching TRBD1. The DNA end is more similar to TRBJ2-7, so the J call may be wrong. The CDR3 spans 17 residues. Germline V gene lookup returns CDR1 SQVTM and CDR2 ANQGSEA. For the CDR3, the DNA is TGCAGCGTTGAAGTATTATTTAGGGACAGGGTCTCCTACGAGCAGTACTTC. This translates into CSVEVLFRDRVSYEQYF.

The chain couples TRBV19 to TRBJ2-1; 7 positions match TRBD1. Trimming cost V 5 bases and J 6 bases; bases outside gene matches: 7. Germline V gene sequence: CDR1 LNHDA, CDR2 SQIVND (reference sequence). The CDR3 totals 14 residues. The DNA for the CDR3 is TGTGCCAGTAGTTCACAGGGGTATCTCAATGAGCAGTTCTTC. As protein: CASSSQGYLNEQFF.

CDR3 nucleotides: TGCGCCAGCAGCCAAGATCCGAGGCCTAGCGGGCACCAAGAGACCCAGTACTTC. Translating it yields CASSQDPRPSGHQETQYF. The chain employs TRBV4-1 and TRBJ2-5; 8 nucleotides align to TRBD2. This CDR3 contains 18 residues. Germline values: CDR1 MGHRA, CDR2 YSYEKL. After removal of 0 bases from V and 0 bases from J, the junction contained 9 bases not matched to a gene.

V usage is TRBV2 and J usage is TRBJ2-3; D perhaps matches TRBD1 (6 bases). The CDR3 consists of 15 residues. The V end lost 10 bases, the J end lost 2 bases, and 19 bases lay between the germline ends. From germline, CDR1 is SNHLY and CDR2 FYNNEI. The CDR3: CAIPLGAAVTDTQYF. Here the CDR3 DNA reads TGTGCCATCCCCTTGGGGGCTGCTGTCACAGATACGCAGTATTTT. The full variable domain, its missing parts supplied by reference TRBV2 and TRBJ2-3, is EPEVTQTPSHQVTQMGQEVILRCVPISNHLYFYWYRQILGQKVEFLVSFYNNEISEKSEIFDDQFSVERPDGSNFTLKIRSTKLEDSAMYFCAIPLGAAVTDTQYFGPGTRLTVL.

The rearrangement joins TRBV30 to TRBJ1-1; D perhaps matches TRBD1 (5 bases). Germline V gives CDR1 GTSNPN, CDR2 SVGIG (reference sequence). The ends were cut back, 3 bases at V and 6 bases at J, with 11 bases in the middle. The CDR3 extends over 12 amino acids. CDR3 bases: TGTGCCTGGAGCGCTGACAGTCCTGAAGCTTTCTTT. Its translation is CAWSADSPEAFF.

CDR3 sequence reads: CASSTLERVTYEQYF. Written as DNA, the CDR3 is TGTGCCAGCAGTACGCTCGAGAGGGTTACCTACGAGCAGTACTTC. The rearrangement uses TRBV28 and TRBJ2-7; possibly TRBD2 for D (5 bases). Trimming cost V 5 bases and J 2 bases, with 16 bases left between them. Per the germline V gene, CDR1 is MDHEN and CDR2 is SYDVKM. This CDR3 is 15 amino acids long.

V gene TRBV13 combines with J gene TRBJ1-2; D is undetermined. There are 13 residues in the CDR3. V shed 2 bases and J shed 4 bases, with 8 bases lying between them. The germline V gene encodes CDR1 PRHDT and CDR2 FYEKMQ (reference sequence). This CDR3 is CASSLKEGYGYTF. For the CDR3, the DNA is TGTGCCAGCAGCTTAAAAGAGGGCTATGGCTACACCTTC.

This clone was seen only once. The CDR3 sequence is CASSQSGSSTDTQYF. Written as DNA, the CDR3 is TGCGCCAGCAGCCAAAGCGGGTCTAGCACAGATACGCAGTATTTT. V is TRBV4-1 and J is TRBJ2-3; possibly TRBD2 for D (6 bases). Germline V lookup: CDR1 MGHRA, CDR2 YSYEKL. The CDR3 runs 15 residues. Trimming took off 2 bases at V and 0 bases at J, with 9 bases between the two ends.

The chain employs TRBV4-1 and TRBJ2-3; 8 bases are shared with TRBD2. Trimming at V came to 0 bases and at J to 2 bases, leaving 7 bases not matched to a gene. Germline CDR1 and CDR2: MGHRA and YSYEKL. CDR3 size: 17 residues. The DNA for the CDR3 is TGCGCCAGCAGCCAAGATAGACCTAGCGGGTACACAGATACGCAGTATTTT. It codes for CASSQDRPSGYTDTQYF.

V and J are TRBV9 and TRBJ2-7; 7 bases align to TRBD1. The germline CDR1 and CDR2 sequences are SGDLS and YYNGEE. The CDR3 is 15 residues long. V lost 0 bases, J lost 8 bases, and 11 bases stayed unmatched. CDR3 DNA sequence: TGTGCCAGCAGCGTAGGAGTCGAGGGGGCCGAGAAGCAGTACTTC. Translating gives CASSVGVEGAEKQYF.

This chain links TRBV14 with TRBJ2-4; D perhaps matches TRBD2 (6 bases). The ends were cut back, 0 bases at V and 8 bases at J, with 8 bases in the middle. Germline V gene sequence: CDR1 SGHDN, CDR2 FVKESK. The CDR3 spans 13 residues. CDR3 bases: TGTGCCAGCAGCCAAGAAGGAGGGGACATTCAGTACTTC. It translates to CASSQEGGDIQYF.

The chain recombines TRBV11-2 with TRBJ2-7; 10 nucleotides agree with TRBD2. CDR1 is SGHAT, CDR2 FQNNGV, per germline. The length of the CDR3 is 16 residues. V trimming: 4 bases; J trimming: 1 base; junction bases outside the gene matches: 7. As DNA, the CDR3 is TGTGCCAGCAGCTCACTAGCGGGGTCTACTTCCTACGAGCAGTACTTC. This codes for CASSSLAGSTSYEQYF.

The rearrangement links TRBV6-5 to TRBJ2-7, with a weak D call TRBD1 (5 bases). The CDR3 has 15 amino acids. V lost 2 bases and J 5 bases, leaving 16 bases between the germline ends. From germline, CDR1 is MNHEY and CDR2 SVGAGI. CDR3 in amino acids: CASSYVPATDNEQYF. The CDR3 DNA reads TGTGCCAGCAGTTACGTTCCCGCGACAGACAACGAGCAGTACTTC.

The J gene is TRBJ2-1, the V gene TRBV27, with 7 bases fitting TRBD2. Germline V gene data show CDR1 as MNHEY and CDR2 as SMNVEV (reference sequence). V was pared by 4 bases and J by 0 bases, with 3 bases of the junction left unmatched. This CDR3 has 15 residues. DNA for the CDR3: TGTGCCAGCAGTTGGGGGGGGAGCTCCTACAATGAGCAGTTCTTC. The encoded protein is CASSWGGSSYNEQFF.

The chain uses TRBV7-9 and TRBJ2-3; possibly TRBD1 for D (5 bases). The germline gives CDR1 SEHNR, CDR2 FQNEAQ (reference sequence). Trimming took off 5 bases at V and 4 bases at J, with 16 bases between the two ends. This CDR3 is built from 15 residues. In DNA, the CDR3 is TGTGCCAGCAGCCTACCCCAGGGTATGCCAGATACGCAGTATTTT. It yields the protein CASSLPQGMPDTQYF.

This chain uses TRBV7-2 with TRBJ2-7; TRBD2 matches at 10 bases. The CDR3 length is 17 residues. V lost 3 bases and J lost 1; bases outside the gene matches: 9. Germline V gene data show CDR1 as SGHTA and CDR2 as FQGNSA. The CDR3 is CASSFVAGGTFSYEQYF. Here the CDR3 DNA reads TGTGCCAGCAGCTTTGTAGCGGGGGGAACCTTTTCCTACGAGCAGTACTTC.

The chain is built from TRBV19 and TRBJ2-3; perhaps TRBD2 as D (5 bases). The ends were cut back, 3 bases at V and 2 bases at J, with 15 bases in the middle. This CDR3 comprises 16 residues. Germline V lookup: CDR1 LNHDA, CDR2 SQIVND (reference sequence). The CDR3 reads CASSIARTGNTDTQYF. The CDR3 DNA is TGTGCCAGTAGTATCGCGAGGACTGGAAACACAGATACGCAGTATTTT.